These 4 T cell receptor beta chains were sequenced from one sample in a study of CD8 T cells in ankylosing spondylitis. General study results and limits: Fewer than ten highly homologous variants made up a TCR beta motif that seemed to typify ankylosing spondylitis blood.

TCRdb re-analysed the 5' RACE reads in MiXCR, keeping a single row per CDR3 protein. The data contain roughly 470,000 distinct CDR3 sequences, roughly a quarter of them singletons. The antigens these receptors bind are not known. Sequenced material: blood, either unsorted or a sorted T cell fraction (not recorded which). All receptors derive from a male donor with ankylosing spondylitis.

The chain joins TRBV20-1 to TRBJ1-1; maybe TRBD1 (5 bases). This CDR3 has 13 residues. V was cut by 5 bases and J by 0 bases, with 10 bases left in between. Germline values: CDR1 DFQATT, CDR2 SNEGSKA (reference sequence). The DNA for the CDR3 is TGCAGTGCTTTGGGGACGGTGAACACTGAAGCTTTCTTT. This encodes CSALGTVNTEAFF.

The chain has TRBV7-2 and TRBJ2-3; either TRBD1 or TRBD2 may supply D (8 bases each). The CDR3 covers 15 residues. V was pared by 5 bases and J by 5 bases, with 17 bases between. CDR1 and CDR2 (germline): SGHTA, FQGNSA. Here the CDR3 DNA reads TGTGCCAGCAGCCCCAGGGGGCTAGCGGGAGATACGCAGTATTTT. It encodes CASSPRGLAGDTQYF. Full variable domain (missing parts from reference TRBV7-2 and TRBJ2-3): GAGVSQSPSNKVTEKGKDVELRCDPISGHTALYWYRQSLGQGLEFLIYFQGNSAPDKSGLPSDRFSAERTGGSVSTLTIQRTQQEDSAVYLCASSPRGLAGDTQYFGPGTRLTVL.

V is TRBV20-1 and J is TRBJ2-3; 7 positions match TRBD2. J lost 5 bases, V lost 4 bases, and 12 bases had no gene match. The V gene's germline CDR1 is DFQATT and CDR2 SNEGSKA (reference sequence). The CDR3 has 15 amino acids. CDR3 amino acids: CSANPGRVRGDTQYF. CDR3 coding DNA: TGCAGTGCTAACCCAGGGAGGGTGAGAGGAGATACGCAGTATTTT.

The chain uses TRBV7-6 and TRBJ2-2, with a possible D match to TRBD1 (5 bases). Trimming took off 4 bases at V and 2 bases at J, with 11 bases between the two ends. Germline V gives CDR1 SGHVS, CDR2 FNYEAQ. The CDR3 has 15 residues. This chain's CDR3 is CASSSLRENTGELFF. In nucleotides, the CDR3 is TGTGCCAGCAGCTCCCTCAGGGAAAACACCGGGGAGCTGTTTTTT.